These T cell receptor beta chains were read from a single sample in a study of T cell responses to AZD1222 COVID-19 vaccine. The data were produced by immunoSEQ multiplex PCR, yet TCRdb's version contains in-frame clones alone and is incomplete. This sample has about 110,000 clones, with about 93% found just once. The starting material was peripheral blood, obtained on day 0 of AZD1222 vaccination. These TCRs come from an adult in good health. Each CDR3 is given with its conserved first and last residue. Each record gives: V gene, clone size, D gene, CDR3 length, J gene, CDR3 protein, CDR3 DNA. The D gene is left open where the match is weak. Clone size is not always given. Where it is, it says once, few, many or a class for expanded clones.

V gene: TRBV5-4; clone size: .; D gene: TRBD2; CDR3 length: 15; J gene: TRBJ2-1; CDR3 protein: CASSLRLGEGNEQFF; CDR3 DNA: TGTGCCAGCAGCTTGCGCTTGGGGGAGGGCAATGAGCAGTTCTTC
V gene: TRBV4-2; clone size: .; D gene: .; CDR3 length: 16; J gene: TRBJ2-2; CDR3 protein: CASSQGDGLTSGELFF; CDR3 DNA: TGTGCCAGCAGCCAAGGAGACGGACTCACCAGTGGGGAGCTGTTTTTT
V gene: TRBV5-8; clone size: .; D gene: .; CDR3 length: 13; J gene: TRBJ1-2; CDR3 protein: CASSVRDNYGYTF; CDR3 DNA: TGTGCCAGCAGCGTGAGGGACAACTATGGCTACACCTTC
V gene: TRBV27; clone size: .; D gene: .; CDR3 length: 15; J gene: TRBJ1-6; CDR3 protein: CASSFFQGNNSPLHF; CDR3 DNA: TGTGCCAGCAGTTTTTTTCAGGGGAATAATTCACCCCTCCACTTT
V gene: TRBV29-1; clone size: .; D gene: .; CDR3 length: 13; J gene: TRBJ2-7; CDR3 protein: CSVEGSRDYEQYF; CDR3 DNA: TGCAGCGTTGAAGGGAGTAGGGACTACGAGCAGTACTTC
V gene: TRBV11-2; clone size: .; D gene: .; CDR3 length: 15; J gene: TRBJ1-3; CDR3 protein: CASSLDRTLRNTIYF; CDR3 DNA: TGTGCCAGCAGCTTAGATCGCACCCTACGAAACACCATATATTTT
V gene: TRBV5-8; clone size: .; D gene: TRBD1; CDR3 length: 17; J gene: TRBJ1-5; CDR3 protein: CASLPITGVRVDQPQHF; CDR3 DNA: TGTGCCAGCCTACCTATAACAGGGGTGAGGGTGGATCAGCCCCAGCATTTT
V gene: TRBV5-6; clone size: .; D gene: .; CDR3 length: 18; J gene: TRBJ2-1; CDR3 protein: CASSFRRYRAVGHNEQFF; CDR3 DNA: TGTGCCAGCAGCTTCCGTAGATATCGTGCTGTGGGTCACAATGAGCAGTTCTTC
V gene: TRBV25-1; clone size: .; D gene: .; CDR3 length: 12; J gene: TRBJ1-5; CDR3 protein: CARHSSNQPQHF; CDR3 DNA: TGTGCCAGACACAGTAGCAATCAGCCCCAGCATTTT
V gene: TRBV19; clone size: .; D gene: .; CDR3 length: 14; J gene: TRBJ2-5; CDR3 protein: CASSIARDQETQYF; CDR3 DNA: TGTGCCAGTAGTATCGCCAGGGACCAAGAGACCCAGTACTTC
V gene: TRBV11-2; clone size: once; D gene: .; CDR3 length: 15; J gene: TRBJ1-1; CDR3 protein: CASSLAANMNTEAFF; CDR3 DNA: TGTGCCAGCAGCTTAGCGGCTAACATGAACACTGAAGCTTTCTTT
V gene: TRBV5-4; clone size: .; D gene: .; CDR3 length: 14; J gene: TRBJ2-7; CDR3 protein: CASSLALGAYEQYF; CDR3 DNA: TGTGCCAGCAGCTTGGCTTTAGGGGCCTACGAGCAGTACTTC
V gene: TRBV7-2; clone size: .; D gene: .; CDR3 length: 13; J gene: TRBJ2-7; CDR3 protein: CASSRDPFYEQYF; CDR3 DNA: TGTGCCAGCAGCCGGGACCCATTCTACGAGCAGTACTTC
V gene: TRBV29-1; clone size: once; D gene: .; CDR3 length: 14; J gene: TRBJ1-1; CDR3 protein: CSVAWARQYTEAFF; CDR3 DNA: TGCAGCGTTGCTTGGGCACGACAATACACTGAAGCTTTCTTT
V gene: TRBV6-2/TRBV6-3; clone size: .; D gene: .; CDR3 length: 15; J gene: TRBJ1-1; CDR3 protein: CASSSFDRSNTEAFF; CDR3 DNA: TGTGCCAGCAGTTCTTTCGACAGATCGAACACTGAAGCTTTCTTT
V gene: TRBV5-5; clone size: .; D gene: .; CDR3 length: 17; J gene: TRBJ1-1; CDR3 protein: CASSLSIGGVLGTEAFF; CDR3 DNA: TGTGCCAGCAGCTTGTCTATCGGGGGGGTTTTAGGGACTGAAGCTTTCTTT
V gene: TRBV6-2/TRBV6-3; clone size: .; D gene: TRBD2; CDR3 length: 15; J gene: TRBJ2-5; CDR3 protein: CASSPPGLDQETQYF; CDR3 DNA: TGTGCCAGCAGCCCCCCGGGACTAGATCAAGAGACCCAGTACTTC
V gene: TRBV5-1; clone size: .; D gene: TRBD1; CDR3 length: 20; J gene: TRBJ1-3; CDR3 protein: CASSSGFGTGPNSGGNTIYF; CDR3 DNA: TGCGCCAGCAGCTCGGGTTTCGGGACAGGGCCTAACTCGGGTGGAAACACCATATATTTT